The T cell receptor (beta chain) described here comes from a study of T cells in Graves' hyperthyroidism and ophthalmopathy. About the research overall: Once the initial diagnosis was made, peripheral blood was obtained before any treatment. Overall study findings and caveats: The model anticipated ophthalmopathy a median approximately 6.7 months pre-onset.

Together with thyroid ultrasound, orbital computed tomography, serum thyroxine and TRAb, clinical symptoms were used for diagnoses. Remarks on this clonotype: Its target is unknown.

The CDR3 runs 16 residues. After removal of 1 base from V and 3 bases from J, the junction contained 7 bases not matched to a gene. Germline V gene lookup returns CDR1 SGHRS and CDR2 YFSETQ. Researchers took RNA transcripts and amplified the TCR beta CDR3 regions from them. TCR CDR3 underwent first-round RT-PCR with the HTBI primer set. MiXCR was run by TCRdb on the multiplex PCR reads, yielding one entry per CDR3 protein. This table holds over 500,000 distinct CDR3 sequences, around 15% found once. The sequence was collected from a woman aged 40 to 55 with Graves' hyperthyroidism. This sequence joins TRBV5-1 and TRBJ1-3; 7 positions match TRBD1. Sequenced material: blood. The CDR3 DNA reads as TGCGCCAGCAGCTTGCCCGAGGGGGCGATTGGAAACACCATATATTTT. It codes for CASSLPEGAIGNTIYF.